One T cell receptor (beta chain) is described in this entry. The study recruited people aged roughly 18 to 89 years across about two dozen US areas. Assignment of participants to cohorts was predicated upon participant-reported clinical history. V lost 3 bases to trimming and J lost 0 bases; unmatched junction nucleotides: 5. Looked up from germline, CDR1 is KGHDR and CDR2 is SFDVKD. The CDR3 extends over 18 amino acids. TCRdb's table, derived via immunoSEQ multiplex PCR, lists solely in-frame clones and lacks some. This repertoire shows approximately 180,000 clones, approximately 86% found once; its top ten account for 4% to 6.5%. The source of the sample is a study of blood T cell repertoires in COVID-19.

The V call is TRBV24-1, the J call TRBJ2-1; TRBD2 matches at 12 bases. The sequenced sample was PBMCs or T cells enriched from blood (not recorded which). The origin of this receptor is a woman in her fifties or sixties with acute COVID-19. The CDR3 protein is CATSDPTSGGSSYNEQFF. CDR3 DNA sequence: TGTGCCACCAGTGATCCTACTAGCGGGGGGAGCTCCTACAATGAGCAGTTCTTC.